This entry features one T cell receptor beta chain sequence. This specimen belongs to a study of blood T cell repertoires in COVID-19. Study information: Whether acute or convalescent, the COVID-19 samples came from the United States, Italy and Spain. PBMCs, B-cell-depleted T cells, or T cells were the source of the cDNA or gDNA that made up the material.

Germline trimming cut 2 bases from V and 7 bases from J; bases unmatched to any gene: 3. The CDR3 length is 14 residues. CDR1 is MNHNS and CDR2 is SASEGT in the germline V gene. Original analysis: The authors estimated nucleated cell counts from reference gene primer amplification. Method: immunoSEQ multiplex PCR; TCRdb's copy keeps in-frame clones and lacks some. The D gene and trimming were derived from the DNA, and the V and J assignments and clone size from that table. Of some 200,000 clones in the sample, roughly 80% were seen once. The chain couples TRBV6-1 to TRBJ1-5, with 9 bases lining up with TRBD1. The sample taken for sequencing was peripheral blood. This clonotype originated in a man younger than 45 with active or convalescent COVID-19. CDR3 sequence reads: CASSETGGGQPQHF. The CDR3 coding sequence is TGTGCCAGCAGTGAAACAGGGGGCGGACAGCCCCAGCATTTT.